This T cell receptor beta chain was observed in a study of beta chain features in type 1 diabetes. Overall study results and limits: TCRB CDR3s were moderately but significantly shorter in Type 1 diabetes patients in all four CD4+ subsets. Patients and controls would share equally any PCR tilt toward shorter templates.

The study reverse transcribed the entire isolated RNA, so it sequenced expressed TCRB transcripts. Profiling relied on immunoSEQ multiplex PCR, and the TCRdb table lists in-frame clones only, not all of them. The sample yields 640,000 or so clones, about an eighth seen once. CDR1 and CDR2 from the germline V gene are GTSNPN and SVGIG (reference sequence). V lost 0 bases and J 3 bases, leaving 9 bases between the germline ends. The CDR3 spans 13 residues. A note on this clone: Its antigen is still unknown.

The sequence derives from a man in his late teens or twenties with type 1 diabetes. The V call is TRBV30, the J call TRBJ2-7, with a weak D call TRBD2 (5 bases). The sequenced sample consisted of naive CD4+ T cells from blood. CDR3 in amino acids: CAWSVSSNYEQYF. The CDR3 nucleotides read TGTGCCTGGAGTGTTTCTAGCAACTACGAGCAGTACTTC.